The rows below give T cell receptor beta chains drawn from one sample of a study of T cell responses to AZD1222 COVID-19 vaccine. TCRdb keeps only in-frame clones here, not all; method: immunoSEQ multiplex PCR. In the table there are about 110,000 clones, 89% of which are singletons. This material consisted of peripheral blood, taken on day 0 of AZD1222 vaccination. The receptor source for this set is an adult in good health. Both conserved end residues are part of each CDR3. A D gene is named only where the DNA matches it firmly. Clone sizes are given selectively: once, few, many, or a class where the clone is expanded.

NA	16	TRBV30	NA	TRBJ1-5	TGTGCCTGGTCAAACACCCTCGGACGGAACAATCAGCCCCAGCATTTT	CAWSNTLGRNNQPQHF
few	17	TRBV15	TRBD1	TRBJ2-6	TGTGCCACCTCCTGGACAGGTGACTCCTCTGGGGCCAACGTCCTGACTTTC	CATSWTGDSSGANVLTF
NA	9	TRBV20-1	NA	TRBJ2-3	TGCAGCCGAGGAGATACGCAGTATTTT	CSRGDTQYF
NA	16	TRBV28	TRBD2	TRBJ2-2	TGTGCCAGCAGTTCTCCGTGGGAGGGACACACCGGGGAGCTGTTTTTT	CASSSPWEGHTGELFF
many	19	TRBV14	TRBD2	TRBJ2-7	TGTGCCAGCAGCCAAGGGCCGGGACTAGCGGGAGGCCACTCCTACGAGCAGTACTTC	CASSQGPGLAGGHSYEQYF
NA	15	TRBV5-4	TRBD1	TRBJ2-3	TGTGCCAGCAGCTTGGACAGGGGGCACACAGATACGCAGTATTTT	CASSLDRGHTDTQYF
NA	16	TRBV28	TRBD2	TRBJ2-1	TGTGCCAGTACGGATGGAGGGCTAGCGGGGGACAATGAGCAGTTCTTC	CASTDGGLAGDNEQFF
NA	14	TRBV9	NA	TRBJ1-1	TGTGCCAGCAGCGCGGGACACATGAACACTGAAGCTTTCTTT	CASSAGHMNTEAFF
NA	13	TRBV9	TRBD1	TRBJ2-5	TGTGCCAGCAGCGTAACAGGGGAAGAGACCCAGTACTTC	CASSVTGEETQYF
NA	14	TRBV19	NA	TRBJ1-5	TGTGCCAGTAGTATACAGGGCGGCGCTCAGCCCCAGCATTTT	CASSIQGGAQPQHF
NA	19	TRBV24-1	NA	TRBJ1-5	TGTGCCACCAGTGATCCCACCCCAGGCGAGGACGGGATCAATCAGCCCCAGCATTTT	CATSDPTPGEDGINQPQHF
NA	14	TRBV3-1/TRBV3-2	NA	TRBJ2-7	TGTGCCAGCAGCCTCGGGGGGACAGAGGAAACGGAGTACTTC	CASSLGGTEETEYF
NA	12	TRBV29-1	NA	TRBJ1-5	TGCAGCGTTCAACAGCACAATCAGCCCCAGCATTTT	CSVQQHNQPQHF
NA	14	TRBV5-1	NA	TRBJ1-4	TGCGCCAGCAGCGCCGACAGACCGAATGAAAAACTGTTTTTT	CASSADRPNEKLFF